Listed below are T cell receptor beta chains from one sample, sequenced in a study of blood T cells in healthy people across ages. TCRdb analysed the 5' RACE reads with MiXCR anew, one entry per CDR3 protein. The sample lists about 1.8 million distinct CDR3 sequences; around half were seen once. The material sequenced was blood. The receptors shown here come from a woman aged 40-49 years in good health. Both conserved end residues are part of each CDR3. A D gene is named only where the DNA matches it firmly. For some rows the clone size is stated as once, few or many, or as a class when expanded; others skip it.

D gene,clone size,V gene,J gene,CDR3 protein,CDR3 DNA
TRBD1,NA,TRBV4-3,TRBJ2-4,CASSPELDRGNIQYF,TGCGCCAGCAGCCCAGAGCTGGACAGGGGTAACATTCAGTACTTC
TRBD2,NA,TRBV29-1,TRBJ2-1,CSVVRLAGVSYNEQFF,TGCAGCGTTGTTAGGCTAGCGGGGGTCTCCTACAATGAGCAGTTCTTC
TRBD1,NA,TRBV7-2,TRBJ2-3,CASSLRGQKGDTQYF,TGTGCCAGCAGCTTAAGGGGACAGAAAGGGGATACGCAGTATTTT
NA,NA,TRBV28,TRBJ2-7,CATSLTYEQYF,TGTGCCACCTCGCTAACCTACGAGCAGTACTTC
NA,NA,TRBV7-2,TRBJ1-4,CASSLDLRGVGEKLFF,TGTGCCAGCAGCTTAGACCTCCGAGGGGTGGGTGAAAAACTGTTTTTT
NA,NA,TRBV4-3,TRBJ1-2,CASSQDGGGAYGYTF,TGCGCCAGCAGCCAAGATGGGGGGGGCGCCTATGGCTACACCTTC
NA,NA,TRBV10-2,TRBJ1-1,CASGPGRYMNTEAFF,TGCGCCAGTGGCCCGGGACGGTATATGAACACTGAAGCTTTCTTT
NA,NA,TRBV7-2,TRBJ2-7,CASGPNYEQYF,TGTGCCAGCGGACCCAACTACGAGCAGTACTTC
NA,NA,TRBV20-1,TRBJ2-7,CSAPGSASYEQYF,TGCAGTGCTCCGGGATCGGCGTCCTACGAGCAGTACTTC
NA,many,TRBV7-6,TRBJ2-7,CASSLAVGLSEQYF,TGTGCCAGCAGCTTAGCGGTGGGATTGTCTGAGCAGTACTTC
NA,NA,TRBV6-7,TRBJ2-7,CASSYSKFHVADEQYF,TGTGCCAGCAGTTACTCGAAGTTCCACGTAGCTGACGAGCAGTACTTC
NA,NA,TRBV6-5,TRBJ1-2,CASSYSGGRNYGYTF,TGTGCCAGCAGTTACTCCGGGGGCCGGAACTATGGCTACACCTTC
NA,few,TRBV4-3,TRBJ2-5,CASSQVYGGTETQYF,TGCGCCAGCAGCCAAGTATACGGGGGCACAGAGACCCAGTACTTC
TRBD2,NA,TRBV12-3/TRBV12-4,TRBJ2-3,CASRAGSADTQYF,TGTGCCAGCAGAGCGGGGAGTGCAGATACGCAGTATTTT